The 8 T cell receptor beta chains presented below share a single source sample, sequenced in a study of T cells in Graves' hyperthyroidism and ophthalmopathy. Amplification of TCR beta CDR3 regions was performed using RNA transcripts as template. In the first-round RT-PCR of the TCR CDR3, the HTBI primer set was used. One entry per CDR3 protein, called by TCRdb with MiXCR from the multiplex PCR reads. The data show about 280,000 distinct CDR3 sequences, around 25% seen once. Specimen: blood. The receptors originated from a man in his forties with Graves' hyperthyroidism that later progressed to Graves' ophthalmopathy.

In this sample, this clonotype turned up many times. DNA of the CDR3: TGTGCCAGCAGTTTAAGGTTGGTGGGAGTCGGGAACACTGAAGCTTTCTTT. Residues: CASSLRLVGVGNTEAFF. The chain carries TRBV12-3 or TRBV12-4 and TRBJ1-1; no definite D call. The germline V and J ends were trimmed by 2 bases and 1 base, with 17 bases remaining between them. The CDR3 extends over 17 amino acids.

The CDR3 region is CASSKGSSGSNEQYF. The DNA for the CDR3 is TGTGCCAGCAGCAAAGGGTCTAGCGGGAGCAACGAGCAGTACTTC. The rearrangement joins TRBV6-1 to TRBJ2-7; 10 nucleotides match TRBD2. Looked up from germline, CDR1 is MNHNS and CDR2 is SASEGT. The CDR3 loop spans 15 amino acids. J gave up 5 bases and V 6 bases, and 10 bases lay outside the gene matches.

This clonotype was counted at least ten times. J is TRBJ1-1 and V is TRBV6-1; D is perhaps TRBD1 (6 bases). The CDR3 loop spans 14 amino acids. CDR1 and CDR2 (germline): MNHNS, SASEGT. V dropped 6 bases and J dropped 1 base, with 12 bases sitting between them. The CDR3 spells CASRAGVGNTEAFF. CDR3 bases: TGTGCCAGCAGGGCAGGGGTAGGGAACACTGAAGCTTTCTTT.

This clonotype was seen repeatedly, ten times or more. V gene TRBV2 combines with J gene TRBJ2-7; D is ambiguous. This CDR3 region has 16 residues. Germline-derived CDR1 and CDR2 are SNHLY and FYNNEI. The V and J ends lost 6 bases and 4 bases respectively, with 22 bases between them. The CDR3 DNA sequence: TGTGCCAGCAGAAGGTCCCCCGAGACACCGAATTACGAGCAGTACTTC. It encodes CASRRSPETPNYEQYF.

The sample holds many counts of this clonotype. The chain carries TRBV11-2 and TRBJ1-6; 9 nucleotides agree with TRBD1. CDR3 length equals 18 residues. Trimming cost V 1 base and J 7 bases; bases outside gene matches: 11. The germline V gene encodes CDR1 SGHAT and CDR2 FQNNGV. As DNA, the CDR3 is TGTGCCAGCAGCTTAGGATGGGGACAGGGAAGCTTGAATTCACCCCTCCACTTT. This gives the protein CASSLGWGQGSLNSPLHF.

This clonotype was found many times. This chain joins TRBV28 and TRBJ2-1, with a weak D call TRBD2 (6 bases). The V and J ends lost 7 bases and 0 bases respectively, with 16 bases between them. The germline V gene has CDR1 MDHEN and CDR2 SYDVKM. The CDR3 loop spans 16 amino acids. CDR3 coding DNA: TGTGCCAGCAAACGGGCGGGAACGAGCTCCTACAATGAGCAGTTCTTC. Residues: CASKRAGTSSYNEQFF.

This clonotype was counted between two and nine times. The J gene is TRBJ1-5, the V gene TRBV12-3 or TRBV12-4, with D uncertain. CDR3 length: 14 amino acids. The V gene lost 5 bases and the J gene lost 4 bases, with 12 bases spanning the gap. This CDR3 reads CASSGLTVNQPQHF. The CDR3, as DNA: TGTGCCAGCAGTGGCCTCACAGTTAATCAGCCCCAGCATTTT.

This clonotype was recorded many times. This chain links TRBV20-1 with TRBJ2-2; D remains unclear. CDR1 is DFQATT and CDR2 is SNEGSKA in the germline V gene (reference sequence). The V and J ends lost 3 bases and 2 bases respectively, with 7 bases between them. This CDR3 contains 13 residues. Here the CDR3 reads CSASSPNTGELFF. The CDR3 DNA follows: TGCAGTGCTAGCAGCCCTAACACCGGGGAGCTGTTTTTT.